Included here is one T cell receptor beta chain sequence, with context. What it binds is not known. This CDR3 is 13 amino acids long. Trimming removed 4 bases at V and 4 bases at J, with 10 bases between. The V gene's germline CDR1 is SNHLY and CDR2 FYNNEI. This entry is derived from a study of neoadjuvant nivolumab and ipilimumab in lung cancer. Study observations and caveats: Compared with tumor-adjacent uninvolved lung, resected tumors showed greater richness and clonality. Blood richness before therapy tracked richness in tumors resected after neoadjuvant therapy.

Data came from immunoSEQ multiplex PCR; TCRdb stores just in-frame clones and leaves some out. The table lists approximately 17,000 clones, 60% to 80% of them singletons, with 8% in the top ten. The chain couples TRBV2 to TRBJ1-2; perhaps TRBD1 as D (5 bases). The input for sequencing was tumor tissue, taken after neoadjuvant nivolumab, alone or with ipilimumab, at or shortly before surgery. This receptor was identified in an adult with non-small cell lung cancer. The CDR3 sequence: CASSVGEAYGYTF. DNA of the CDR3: TGTGCCAGCAGTGTAGGGGAGGCCTATGGCTACACCTTC.